This T cell receptor (beta chain) derives from a study of response to subunit inactivated influenza vaccine. This clonotype was seen a few times. TCRdb reprocessed the RT-PCR reads with MiXCR, giving one entry per CDR3 protein. The profile covers 450,000 to 600,000 distinct CDR3 sequences, with 15% to 20% appearing a single time and less than 4% taken by the ten largest. V was clipped by 5 bases and J by 4 bases; unmatched bases: 9. CDR1 and CDR2 (germline): SGHAT, FQDESV (reference sequence). CDR3 length: 18 amino acids. Specimen: CD4+ T cells sorted from PBMCs, collected roughly 24 months after vaccination. The receptor's source is a man between 50 and 75 years old who received an inactivated influenza vaccine. The chain couples TRBV11-1 to TRBJ2-1; 15 nucleotides line up with TRBD2. CDR3 region: CASSTGLAGGPPYNEQFF. CDR3 DNA sequence: TGTGCCAGCAGCACTGGACTAGCGGGAGGGCCCCCTTACAATGAGCAGTTCTTC.